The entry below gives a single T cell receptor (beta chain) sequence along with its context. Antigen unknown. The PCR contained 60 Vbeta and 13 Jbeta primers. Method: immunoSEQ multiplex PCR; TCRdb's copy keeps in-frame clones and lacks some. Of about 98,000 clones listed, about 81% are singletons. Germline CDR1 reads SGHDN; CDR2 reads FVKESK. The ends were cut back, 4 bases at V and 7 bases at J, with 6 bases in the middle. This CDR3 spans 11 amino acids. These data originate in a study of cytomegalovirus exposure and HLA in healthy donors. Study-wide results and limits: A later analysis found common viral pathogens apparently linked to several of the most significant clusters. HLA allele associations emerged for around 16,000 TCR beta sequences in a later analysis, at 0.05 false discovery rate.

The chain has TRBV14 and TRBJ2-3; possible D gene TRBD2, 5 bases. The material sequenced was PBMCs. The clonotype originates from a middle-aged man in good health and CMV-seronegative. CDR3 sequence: CASSRTYTQYF. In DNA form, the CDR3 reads TGTGCCAGCAGCCGGACTTATACGCAGTATTTT.